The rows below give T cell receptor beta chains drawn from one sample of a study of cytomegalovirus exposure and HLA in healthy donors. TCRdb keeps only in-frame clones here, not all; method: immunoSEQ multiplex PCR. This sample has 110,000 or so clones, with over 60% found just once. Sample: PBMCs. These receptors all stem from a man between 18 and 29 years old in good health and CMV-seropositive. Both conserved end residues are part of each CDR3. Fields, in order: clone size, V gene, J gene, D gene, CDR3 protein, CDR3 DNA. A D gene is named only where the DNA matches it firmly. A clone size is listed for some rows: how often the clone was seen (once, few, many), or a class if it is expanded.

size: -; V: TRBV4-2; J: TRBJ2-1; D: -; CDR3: CASSQHFGGRGNNEQFF; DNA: TGTGCCAGCAGCCAACACTTCGGGGGGCGGGGGAACAATGAGCAGTTCTTC
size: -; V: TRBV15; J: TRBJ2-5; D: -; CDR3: CATSRGGTEETQYF; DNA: TGTGCCACCAGCAGAGGCGGGACAGAAGAGACCCAGTACTTC
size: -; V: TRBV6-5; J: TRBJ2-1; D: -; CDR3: CASSLRTASNEQFF; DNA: TGTGCCAGCAGTCTCCGGACAGCGAGCAATGAGCAGTTCTTC
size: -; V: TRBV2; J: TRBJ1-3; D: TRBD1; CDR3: CASSVTGAGNTIYF; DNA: TGTGCCAGCAGTGTGACAGGGGCTGGAAACACCATATATTTT
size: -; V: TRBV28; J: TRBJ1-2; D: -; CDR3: CASWTPEAYGYTF; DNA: TGTGCCAGCTGGACACCTGAGGCCTATGGCTACACCTTC
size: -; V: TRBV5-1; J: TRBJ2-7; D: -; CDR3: CASSLGSSYEQYF; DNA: TGCGCCAGCAGCTTGGGGAGCTCCTACGAGCAGTACTTC
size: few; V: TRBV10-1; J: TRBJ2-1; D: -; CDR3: CASRYRDSEQFF; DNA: TGCGCCAGCAGGTACCGGGATAGTGAGCAGTTCTTC
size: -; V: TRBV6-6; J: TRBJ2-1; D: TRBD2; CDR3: CASSYSSGAGGLQFF; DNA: TGTGCCAGCAGTTACTCCTCGGGGGCGGGGGGGTTACAGTTCTTC
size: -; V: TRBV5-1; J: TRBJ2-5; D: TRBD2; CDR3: CASSKGTTQGETQYF; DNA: TGCGCCAGCAGCAAAGGGACTACCCAAGGGGAGACCCAGTACTTC
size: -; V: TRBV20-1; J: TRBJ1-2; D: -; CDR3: CSVGDFYGYTF; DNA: TGCAGTGTTGGGGACTTCTATGGCTACACCTTC
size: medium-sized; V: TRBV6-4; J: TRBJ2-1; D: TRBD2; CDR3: CASSDSSGGASNEQFF; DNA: TGTGCCAGCAGTGACTCTAGCGGGGGGGCCTCCAATGAGCAGTTCTTC
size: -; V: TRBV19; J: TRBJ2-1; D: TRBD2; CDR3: CASSTSGSGGYSEQFF; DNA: TGTGCCAGTAGTACGTCGGGTAGCGGGGGGTACAGTGAGCAGTTCTTC
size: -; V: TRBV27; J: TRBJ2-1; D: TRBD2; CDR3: CASSYSGGAYNEQFF; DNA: TGTGCCAGCAGTTACAGCGGGGGGGCCTACAATGAGCAGTTCTTC
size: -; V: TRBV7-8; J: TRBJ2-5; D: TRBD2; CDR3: CASSHTAHELAGSKETQYF; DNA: TGTGCCAGCAGCCACACGGCACACGAACTAGCGGGGTCAAAAGAGACCCAGTACTTC
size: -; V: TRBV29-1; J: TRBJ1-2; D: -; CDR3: CSVKRPTNYGYTF; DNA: TGCAGCGTTAAGAGGCCCACTAACTATGGCTACACCTTC
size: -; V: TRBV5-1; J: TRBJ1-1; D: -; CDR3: CASSLAPDIKNTEAFF; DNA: TGCGCCAGCAGCTTGGCCCCGGACATAAAGAACACTGAAGCTTTCTTT
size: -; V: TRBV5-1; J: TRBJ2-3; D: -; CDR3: CASSSKGKSADTQYF; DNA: TGCGCCAGCAGCTCGAAGGGGAAATCTGCGGATACGCAGTATTTT
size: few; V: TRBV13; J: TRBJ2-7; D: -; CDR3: CASSLFSGILAAEQYF; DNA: TGTGCCAGCAGCTTATTTTCAGGGATCTTGGCCGCCGAGCAGTACTTC
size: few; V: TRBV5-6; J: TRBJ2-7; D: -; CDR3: CASSPGNGDEQYF; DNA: TGTGCCAGCAGCCCGGGAAATGGGGACGAGCAGTACTTC
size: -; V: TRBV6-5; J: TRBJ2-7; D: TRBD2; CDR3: CASSYSASGSYEQYF; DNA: TGTGCCAGCAGTTACTCGGCTAGCGGGTCCTACGAGCAGTACTTC
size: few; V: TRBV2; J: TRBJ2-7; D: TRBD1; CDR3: CASSRDRTYEQYF; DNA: TGTGCCAGCAGTCGGGACAGGACCTACGAGCAGTACTTC
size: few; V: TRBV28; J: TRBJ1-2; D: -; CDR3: CASSSSGVFYGYTF; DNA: TGTGCCAGCAGTTCATCAGGGGTCTTCTATGGCTACACCTTC
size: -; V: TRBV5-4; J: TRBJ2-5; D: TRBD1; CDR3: CASSPFPGQSKETQYF; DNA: TGTGCCAGCAGCCCATTTCCGGGACAGTCTAAAGAGACCCAGTACTTC
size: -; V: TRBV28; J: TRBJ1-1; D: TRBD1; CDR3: CASSLNPTGLDTEAFF; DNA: TGTGCCAGCAGTTTGAACCCGACAGGGTTGGACACTGAAGCTTTCTTT
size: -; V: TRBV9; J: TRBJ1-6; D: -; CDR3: CASSLRPDSPLHF; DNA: TGTGCCAGCAGCCTCCGTCCTGATTCACCCCTCCACTTT
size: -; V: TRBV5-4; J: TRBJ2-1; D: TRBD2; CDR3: CASSTASGGAGAYNEQFF; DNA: TGTGCCAGCAGCACAGCTAGCGGGGGGGCCGGGGCCTACAATGAGCAGTTCTTC
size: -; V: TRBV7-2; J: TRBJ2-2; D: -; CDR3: CASSYTRSGNTGELFF; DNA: TGTGCCAGCAGCTATACTCGAAGCGGGAACACCGGGGAGCTGTTTTTT
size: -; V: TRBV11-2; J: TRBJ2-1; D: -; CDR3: CASSRKGGGSYNEQFF; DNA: TGTGCCAGCAGCCGAAAGGGAGGGGGCTCCTACAATGAGCAGTTCTTC
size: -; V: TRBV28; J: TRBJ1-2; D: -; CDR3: CASSSLRGRDSGYTF; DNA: TGTGCCAGCAGTTCACTGCGGGGGCGCGATTCTGGCTACACCTTC
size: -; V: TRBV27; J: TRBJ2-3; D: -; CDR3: CASTSTLSTDTQYF; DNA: TGTGCCAGCACCTCGACACTGAGCACAGATACGCAGTATTTT
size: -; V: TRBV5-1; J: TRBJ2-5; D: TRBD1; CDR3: CASGPTGKGQETQYF; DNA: TGCGCCAGCGGACCGACAGGGAAAGGTCAAGAGACCCAGTACTTC
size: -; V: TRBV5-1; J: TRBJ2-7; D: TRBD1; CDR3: CASSVDQGASRIYEQYF; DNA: TGCGCCAGCAGCGTCGACCAGGGGGCTTCCCGTATTTACGAGCAGTACTTC
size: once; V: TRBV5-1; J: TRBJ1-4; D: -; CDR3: CASSETDGTNEKLFF; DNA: TGCGCCAGCAGCGAGACAGACGGAACTAATGAAAAACTGTTTTTT
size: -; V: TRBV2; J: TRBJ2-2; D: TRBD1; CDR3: CASRGTGAITGELFF; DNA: TGTGCCAGCAGGGGGACAGGGGCTATCACCGGGGAGCTGTTTTTT
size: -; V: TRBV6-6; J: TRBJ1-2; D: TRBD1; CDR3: CASSPTGGGGYTF; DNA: TGTGCCAGCAGTCCAACAGGGGGCGGGGGCTACACCTTC
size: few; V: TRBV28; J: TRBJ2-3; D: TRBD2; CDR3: CASSLASQAGVLDTQYF; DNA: TGTGCCAGCAGTTTAGCTTCCCAGGCGGGGGTGTTGGATACGCAGTATTTT
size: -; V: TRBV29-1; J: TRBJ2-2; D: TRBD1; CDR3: CSVQTGGATGELFF; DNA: TGCAGCGTACAGACAGGGGGCGCAACCGGGGAGCTGTTTTTT
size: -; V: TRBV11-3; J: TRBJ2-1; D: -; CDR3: CASSRYTEVEQFF; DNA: TGTGCCAGCAGCCGCTACACCGAGGTTGAGCAGTTCTTC
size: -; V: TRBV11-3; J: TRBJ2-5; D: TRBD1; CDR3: CASSITQGETQYF; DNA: TGTGCCAGCAGCATAACACAGGGGGAGACCCAGTACTTC
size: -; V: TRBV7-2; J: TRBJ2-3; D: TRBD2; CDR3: CASSPPGLAGGHTQYF; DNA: TGTGCCAGCAGCCCCCCGGGACTAGCGGGGGGCCATACGCAGTATTTT
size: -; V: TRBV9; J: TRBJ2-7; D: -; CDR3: CARKIADSYEQYF; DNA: TGTGCCCGAAAGATAGCGGACTCCTACGAGCAGTACTTC
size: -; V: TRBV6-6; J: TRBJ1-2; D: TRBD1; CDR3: CASSYTQTQGGYTF; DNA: TGTGCCAGCAGTTACACACAAACACAGGGGGGCTACACCTTC
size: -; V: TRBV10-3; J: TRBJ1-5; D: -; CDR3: CAISGAGEGQPQHF; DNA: TGTGCCATCAGTGGGGCAGGGGAAGGTCAGCCCCAGCATTTT
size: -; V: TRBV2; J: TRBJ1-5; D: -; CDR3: CASRGGGGYKPQHF; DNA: TGTGCCAGCAGAGGGGGAGGGGGGTATAAGCCCCAGCATTTT
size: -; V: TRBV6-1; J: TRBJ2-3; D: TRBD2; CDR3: CASSDGGFGTDTQYF; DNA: TGTGCCAGCAGTGACGGGGGGTTTGGGACAGATACGCAGTATTTT
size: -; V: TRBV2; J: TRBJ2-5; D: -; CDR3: CASTQNGREETQYF; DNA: TGTGCCAGCACCCAGAACGGCAGGGAAGAGACCCAGTACTTC
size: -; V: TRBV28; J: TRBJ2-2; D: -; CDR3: CASSLRQSTGELFF; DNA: TGTGCCAGCAGTTTACGACAGTCCACCGGGGAGCTGTTTTTT
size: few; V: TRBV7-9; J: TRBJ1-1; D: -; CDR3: CASNAAAPTEAFF; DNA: TGTGCCAGCAACGCTGCGGCCCCCACTGAAGCTTTCTTT
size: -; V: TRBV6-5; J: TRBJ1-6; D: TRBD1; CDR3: CASSEDRGIRSLHF; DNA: TGTGCCAGCAGTGAAGACAGGGGGATTCGTTCCCTCCACTTT
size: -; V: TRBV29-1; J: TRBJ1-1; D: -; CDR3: CSVGGVEAFF; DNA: TGCAGCGTCGGCGGGGTGGAAGCTTTCTTT
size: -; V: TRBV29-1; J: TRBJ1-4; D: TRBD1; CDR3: CSVGGTGLGEKLFF; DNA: TGCAGCGTTGGTGGGACAGGGTTGGGCGAAAAACTGTTTTTT
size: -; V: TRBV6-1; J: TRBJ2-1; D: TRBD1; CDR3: CASSEGYGTADEQFF; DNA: TGTGCCAGCAGTGAGGGGTACGGGACAGCCGACGAGCAGTTCTTC
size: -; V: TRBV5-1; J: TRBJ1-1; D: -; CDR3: CASSPVGGVGNTEAFF; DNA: TGCGCCAGCAGCCCGGTTGGGGGCGTTGGGAACACTGAAGCTTTCTTT
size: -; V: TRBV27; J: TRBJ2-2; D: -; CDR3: CASSISQGGELFF; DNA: TGTGCCAGCAGTATCTCTCAGGGCGGGGAGCTGTTTTTT
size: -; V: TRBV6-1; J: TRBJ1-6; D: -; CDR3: CASSRGNDSPLHF; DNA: TGTGCCAGCAGTAGAGGGAACGATTCACCCCTCCACTTT
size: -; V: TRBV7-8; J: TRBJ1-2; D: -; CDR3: CASSGQTHNYGYTF; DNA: TGTGCCAGCAGCGGGCAAACTCATAACTATGGCTACACCTTC
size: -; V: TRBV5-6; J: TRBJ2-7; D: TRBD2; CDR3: CASSLYSGGLHYEQYF; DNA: TGTGCCAGCAGCTTATATAGCGGGGGGTTACACTACGAGCAGTACTTC
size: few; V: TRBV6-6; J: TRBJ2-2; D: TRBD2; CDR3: CASTLRTSGAGELFF; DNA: TGTGCCAGCACGTTGAGGACTAGCGGTGCCGGGGAGCTGTTTTTT